This is a list of T cell receptor beta chains from one sample in a study of shared clonotypes between healthy human individuals. The assay was immunoSEQ multiplex PCR, and TCRdb's table has in-frame clones only and misses some. The repertoire has roughly 2,000,000 clones, roughly 93% of them found once; the top ten carry about 1.7%. Material for sequencing was naive CD8+ T cells from PBMCs. These receptors were taken from a man aged 18 to 30 in good health. Some clones in this sample may be carry-over from other donors' samples. Both conserved end residues are trimmed from each CDR3.

TRBV4-1,TRBJ2-1,ASSQDEVRPGEQF
TRBV27,TRBJ2-5,ASSLLGDDGTQY
TRBV2,TRBJ1-5,ASQEGNQPQH
TRBV9,TRBJ2-1,ASSSIAGVSYNEQF
TRBV7-8,TRBJ2-1,ASSSGLAGVHNEQF
TRBV7-2,TRBJ1-5,ASSLAAGDSNQPQH
TRBV27,TRBJ1-4,ASSLSRWTGANEKLF
TRBV10-3,TRBJ2-7,AISGSGAPYEQY
TRBV7-2,TRBJ2-7,ASSLATGRHYEQY
TRBV27,TRBJ1-2,ASSNLNLQGGSYGYT
TRBV13,TRBJ2-2,ASSFTAGGAGELF
TRBV7-3,TRBJ2-7,ASSWQDEQY
TRBV28,TRBJ1-3,ASGGTGNTIY
TRBV10-2,TRBJ2-7,ASSETRYEQY
TRBV29-1,TRBJ1-2,SARPGQGNGYT
TRBV5-4,TRBJ2-7,ASSLGGQASYEQY
TRBV13,TRBJ2-3,ASSSSGDTQY
TRBV28,TRBJ1-5,ASTPGTANNQPQH
TRBV13,TRBJ2-7,ASSLGQGVDEQY
TRBV10-3,TRBJ1-5,AISESRGYSNQPQH
TRBV5-1,TRBJ1-1,ASSNTGQGLVGTNTEAF
TRBV10-2,TRBJ1-3,ASKISIATENTIY
TRBV6-7,TRBJ2-7,ASSYPRTSGRRGVFYEQY
TRBV27,TRBJ1-5,ASNAGGGSNQPQH
TRBV11-2,TRBJ2-3,ASSLVGGDSTDTQY
TRBV28,TRBJ2-7,ASSFVRDRGEQY
TRBV5-1,TRBJ2-5,ASRGRGQGETQY
TRBV9,TRBJ2-2,ASNTKGLAGPTNTGELF
TRBV7-3,TRBJ2-7,ASSLICRLTYEQY
TRBV5-1,TRBJ1-2,ASSLSPSYGYT
TRBV7-2,TRBJ2-2,ASGWLANTGELF
TRBV7-6,TRBJ2-3,ASSHTGTSGTATDTQY
TRBV29-1,TRBJ1-1,SVHLGVQAPFNTEAF
TRBV5-1,TRBJ1-1,ASSLGSGTTEAF
TRBV30,TRBJ1-1,AWIWTGGTTF
TRBV14,TRBJ1-6,ASSHYRDSPLH
TRBV7-3,TRBJ2-1,ASSLIVGSSSYNEQF
TRBV7-9,TRBJ1-5,ASSNGNQPQH
TRBV9,TRBJ1-1,ASSVEDSWRTEAF
TRBV7-9,TRBJ1-1,ASSLRGGGATEAF
TRBV7-9,TRBJ1-1,ASSTGQWNTEAF
TRBV7-9,TRBJ1-2,ASSGYRTGGGYT
TRBV28,TRBJ1-1,ASNRPTRKANTEAF